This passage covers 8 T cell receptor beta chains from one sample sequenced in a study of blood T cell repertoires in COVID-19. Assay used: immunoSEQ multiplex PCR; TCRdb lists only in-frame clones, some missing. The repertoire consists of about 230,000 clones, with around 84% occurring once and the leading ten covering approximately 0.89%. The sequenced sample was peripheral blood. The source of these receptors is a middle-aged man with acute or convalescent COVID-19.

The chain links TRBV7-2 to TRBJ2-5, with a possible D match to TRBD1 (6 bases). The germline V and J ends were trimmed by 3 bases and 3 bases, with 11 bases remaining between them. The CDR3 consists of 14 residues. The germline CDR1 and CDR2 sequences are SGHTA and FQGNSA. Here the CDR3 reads CASSFPDREETQYF. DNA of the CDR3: TGTGCCAGCAGCTTCCCGGACAGAGAAGAGACCCAGTACTTC.

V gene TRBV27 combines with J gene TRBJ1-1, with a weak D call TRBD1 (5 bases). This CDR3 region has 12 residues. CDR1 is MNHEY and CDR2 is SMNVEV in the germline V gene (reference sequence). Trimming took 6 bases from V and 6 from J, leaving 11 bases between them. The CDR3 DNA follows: TGTGCCAGCAGAAACGAAGGGGCTGAAGCTTTCTTT. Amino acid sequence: CASRNEGAEAFF.

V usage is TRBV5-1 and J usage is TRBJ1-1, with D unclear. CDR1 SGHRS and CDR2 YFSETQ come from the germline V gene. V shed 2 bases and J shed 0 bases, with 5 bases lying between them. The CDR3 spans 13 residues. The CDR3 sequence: CASSFSLNTEAFF. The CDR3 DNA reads TGCGCCAGCAGCTTTAGCTTGAACACTGAAGCTTTCTTT.

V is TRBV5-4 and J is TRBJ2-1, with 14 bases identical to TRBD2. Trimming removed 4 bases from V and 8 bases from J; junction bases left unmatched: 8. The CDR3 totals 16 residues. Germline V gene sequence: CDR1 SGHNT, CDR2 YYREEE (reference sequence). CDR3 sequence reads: CASSRPTSGGAYEQFF. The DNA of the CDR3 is TGTGCCAGCAGCCGCCCGACTAGCGGGGGGGCCTATGAGCAGTTCTTC.

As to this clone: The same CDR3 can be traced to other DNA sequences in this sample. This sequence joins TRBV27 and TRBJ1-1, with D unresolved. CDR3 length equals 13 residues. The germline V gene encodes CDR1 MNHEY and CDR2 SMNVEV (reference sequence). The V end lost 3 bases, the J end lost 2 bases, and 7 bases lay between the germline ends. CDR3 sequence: CASSLEGNTEAFF. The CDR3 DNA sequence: TGTGCCAGCAGTTTGGAGGGAAACACTGAAGCTTTCTTT.

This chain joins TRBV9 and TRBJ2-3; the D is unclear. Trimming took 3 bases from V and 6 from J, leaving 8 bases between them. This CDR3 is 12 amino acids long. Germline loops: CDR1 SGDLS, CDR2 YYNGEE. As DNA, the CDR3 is TGTGCCAGCAGCGACTCGGGTGATACGCAGTATTTT. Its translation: CASSDSGDTQYF. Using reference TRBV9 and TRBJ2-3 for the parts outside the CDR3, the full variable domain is DSGVTQTPKHLITATGQRVTLRCSPRSGDLSVYWYQQSLDQGLQFLIQYYNGEERAKGNILERFSAQQFPDLHSELNLSSLELGDSALYFCASSDSGDTQYFGPGTRLTVL.

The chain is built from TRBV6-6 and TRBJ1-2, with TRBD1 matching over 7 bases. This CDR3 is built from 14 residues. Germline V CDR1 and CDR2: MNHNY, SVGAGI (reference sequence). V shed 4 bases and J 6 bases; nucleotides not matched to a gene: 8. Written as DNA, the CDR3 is TGTGCCAGCAGTTCCCACGACAGGGATAATGGCTACACCTTC. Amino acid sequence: CASSSHDRDNGYTF.

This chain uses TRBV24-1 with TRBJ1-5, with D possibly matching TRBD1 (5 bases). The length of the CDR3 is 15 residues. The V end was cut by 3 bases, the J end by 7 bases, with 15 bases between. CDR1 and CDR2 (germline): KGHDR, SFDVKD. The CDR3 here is CATSDLRAGWQPQHF. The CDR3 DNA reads TGTGCCACCAGTGATCTCAGAGCAGGGTGGCAGCCCCAGCATTTT.